These T cell receptor beta chains were read from a single sample in a study of beta chain features in type 1 diabetes. Libraries were prepared by immunoSEQ multiplex PCR; TCRdb keeps only in-frame clonotypes and omits some of them. The sample has some 300,000 clones, around 7.8% seen once. Sequencing was done on a sample of central memory CD4+ T cells from blood. These receptors were obtained from a woman aged 18-30 years in good health. CDR3s include the opening cysteine and the closing phenylalanine or tryptophan. Each record gives: clone size, D gene, J gene, V gene, CDR3 DNA, CDR3 protein. The D gene is left open where the match is weak. The size entry is marked missing in some rows and otherwise reads once, few, many or a size class.

- | TRBD2 | TRBJ2-7 | TRBV5-1 | TGCGCCAGCAGCTTGGATACTAGCGGCCTCTACGAGCAGTACTTC | CASSLDTSGLYEQYF
few | - | TRBJ2-5 | TRBV7-3 | TGTGCCAGCAGCTTAAATGGGAAAGAGACCCAGTACTTC | CASSLNGKETQYF
- | TRBD1 | TRBJ1-2 | TRBV29-1 | TGCAGCGTCTTGCTTGACAGGGGCTATGGCTACACCTTC | CSVLLDRGYGYTF
- | - | TRBJ2-4 | TRBV9 | TGTGCCAGCAGCGTAGGCCCCCAGGGGAACATTCAGTACTTC | CASSVGPQGNIQYF
few | - | TRBJ2-1 | TRBV7-2 | TGTGCCAGCAGCTTAGCGGGGCTCTCCTACAATGAGCAGTTCTTC | CASSLAGLSYNEQFF
- | - | TRBJ1-2 | TRBV28 | TGTGCCAGCCGGACGTTCTATGGCTACACCTTC | CASRTFYGYTF
- | TRBD2 | TRBJ2-5 | TRBV7-2 | TGTGCCAGCAGCTCAGGGGGACTAGCGGGGCGGGAGACCCAGTACTTC | CASSSGGLAGRETQYF
many | TRBD2 | TRBJ2-3 | TRBV18 | TGTGCCAGCTCACGACTAGCGGGGGGAGTAGATACGCAGTATTTT | CASSRLAGGVDTQYF
few | - | TRBJ2-1 | TRBV7-3 | TGTGCTACCGGTGGGTCGCGGATTCGCAATGAGCAGTTCTTC | CATGGSRIRNEQFF
- | - | TRBJ2-7 | TRBV4-2 | TGTGCCAGCAGCCAAGAACATTTAATGTACGAGCAGTACTTC | CASSQEHLMYEQYF
few | - | TRBJ2-5 | TRBV4-2 | TGTGCCAGCAGCCAAGCGGGAAGGGCAGGTTACGAGACCCAGTACTTC | CASSQAGRAGYETQYF
- | - | TRBJ1-2 | TRBV9 | TGTGCCAGCAGCCGATTACAGGGCAAGGGTCACGGCTACACCTTC | CASSRLQGKGHGYTF
many | - | TRBJ2-3 | TRBV7-2 | TGTGCCAGCAGCTTAGTAGGCGGGGCGGGAGATACGCAGTATTTT | CASSLVGGAGDTQYF
few | - | TRBJ2-5 | TRBV6-6 | TGTGCCAGCAGTTACAAGAAGGACAGCACCCAGTACTTC | CASSYKKDSTQYF
- | - | TRBJ2-7 | TRBV27 | TGTGCCAGCAGCTTGACCGGGCAGGGTACCTACGAGCAGTACTTC | CASSLTGQGTYEQYF
few | - | TRBJ2-6 | TRBV7-2 | TGTGCCAGCAGCTACGACAGCCGGAGGGCCAACGTCCTGACTTTC | CASSYDSRRANVLTF
- | - | TRBJ2-5 | TRBV7-2 | TGTGCCAGCAGCTTAGCCCATATACGTGGACAAGAGACCCAGTACTTC | CASSLAHIRGQETQYF
few | - | TRBJ1-5 | TRBV5-1 | TGCGCCAGCAGCCGGGACACCAATCAGCCCCAGCATTTT | CASSRDTNQPQHF
few | - | TRBJ2-7 | TRBV6-5 | TGTGCCAGCACCAGGGACACCCCCTACGAGCAGTACTTC | CASTRDTPYEQYF
- | - | TRBJ1-2 | TRBV2 | TGTGCCAGCACCAGGGACATCTCGCATGGCTACACCTTC | CASTRDISHGYTF
few | - | TRBJ1-1 | TRBV5-1 | TGCGCCAGCAGCTTATTGACTGGGAACACTGAAGCTTTCTTT | CASSLLTGNTEAFF
- | TRBD1 | TRBJ1-2 | TRBV7-2 | TGTGCCAGCAGGGACAGGGTGGATGGCTACACCTTC | CASRDRVDGYTF